At least ten counts were recorded for the clone carrying this T cell receptor beta chain. Its antigen is currently unknown. TCRdb fed the 5' RACE reads into MiXCR, producing one record per CDR3 protein. The sample carries approximately 150,000 distinct CDR3 sequences, around 8.9% recorded once. The sample is drawn from a study of CD8 T cells in ankylosing spondylitis. General observations from the study: Disease-linked clones had a CD8+ phenotype and relatively low frequency in peripheral blood.

The sample taken for sequencing was blood, either unsorted or a sorted T cell fraction (not recorded which). The sequence came from a female donor with ankylosing spondylitis or in good health (not recorded which).

The CDR3: CSARSPSGRSYNEQFF. For the CDR3, the DNA is TGCAGTGCTAGAAGTCCGAGCGGTCGCTCCTACAATGAGCAGTTCTTC. The rearrangement links TRBV20-1 to TRBJ2-1, with a weak D call TRBD2 (5 bases). With 2 bases removed from V and 0 bases from J, the gap between germline ends came to 14 bases. The CDR3 is 16 amino acids. Germline V lookup: CDR1 DFQATT, CDR2 SNEGSKA (reference sequence).